The next 5 T cell receptor beta chains were all read from a single sample in a study of CD8+ T cells in alopecia areata. RNA extraction was followed by reverse transcription into cDNA, which acted as the sequencing template. Libraries were prepared by immunoSEQ multiplex PCR; TCRdb keeps only in-frame clonotypes and omits some of them. The repertoire holds about 200,000 clones, with 58% as singletons. As for treatment: oral pan-JAK inhibitor, 5-10 mg twice daily. Source: CD4+ T cells sorted from blood, taken at week 24, from a patient treated with tofacitinib. The source of these receptors is a human donor with alopecia areata.

With respect to this clone: Additional DNA sequences in this sample encode the identical CDR3. The chain couples TRBV30 to TRBJ1-5; D is undetermined. Germline V gives CDR1 GTSNPN, CDR2 SVGIG (reference sequence). Trimming took 0 bases from V and 6 from J, leaving 3 bases between them. CDR3 length equals 11 residues. The CDR3, as DNA: TGTGCCTGGAGTGTCGGTCAGCCCCAGCATTTT. Translating gives CAWSVGQPQHF.

J is TRBJ2-2 and V is TRBV7-2; D is unclear. The CDR3 has 11 residues. The germline CDR1 and CDR2 sequences are SGHTA and FQGNSA. V lost 6 bases to trimming and J lost 4 bases, with 3 bases between them. The CDR3: CASRFTGELFF. The CDR3 bases are TGTGCCAGCAGATTCACCGGGGAGCTGTTTTTT.

This clone was found a few times. The J gene is TRBJ2-5, the V gene TRBV2; 7 nucleotides line up with TRBD2. V was pared by 6 bases and J by 7 bases, with 14 bases of the junction left unmatched. The CDR3 consists of 15 residues. Germline CDR1 is SNHLY and CDR2 is FYNNEI. The CDR3 DNA reads TGTGCCAGCAGGTCGGGGAGCGGGATGATGGGGACCCAGTACTTC. Its protein product is CASRSGSGMMGTQYF.

The genes are TRBV7-3 and TRBJ2-1; TRBD1 aligns across 7 bases. V trimming: 5 bases; J trimming: 8 bases; junction bases outside the gene matches: 12. Germline V CDR1 and CDR2: SGHTA, FQGTGA. This CDR3 comprises 15 residues. CDR3 in amino acids: CASSEPATGIDEQFF. The CDR3 DNA is TGTGCCAGCAGCGAGCCTGCGACAGGGATTGATGAGCAGTTCTTC. Based on the CDR3 plus reference TRBV7-3 and TRBJ2-1, the full variable domain is GAGVSQTPSNKVTEKGKYVELRCDPISGHTALYWYRQSLGQGPEFLIYFQGTGAADDSGLPNDRFFAVRPEGSVSTLKIQRTERGDSAVYLCASSEPATGIDEQFFGPGTRLTVL.

CDR3 coding DNA: TGTGCCAGCACCTGGGGGGATCGTCAGCCCCAGCATTTT. The encoded protein is CASTWGDRQPQHF. The V gene is TRBV6-6, the J gene TRBJ1-5, with D possibly being TRBD1 (5 bases). Looked up from germline, CDR1 is MNHNY and CDR2 is SVGAGI (reference sequence). The CDR3 has 13 amino acids. Deletions cut 7 bases from V and 6 bases from J, with 13 bases between.